This TCR beta chain emerged from a study of cytomegalovirus exposure and HLA in healthy donors. The PCR made use of 60 Vbeta and 13 Jbeta primers. Measured with immunoSEQ multiplex PCR; TCRdb has only the in-frame clones, and not every one. Found here are approximately 130,000 clones, roughly 78% of them singletons; the top ten hold approximately 4.2%. Germline lookup yields CDR1 SGDLS and CDR2 YYNGEE. This CDR3 comprises 14 residues. J lost 9 bases, V lost 2 bases, and 8 bases had no gene match. Sequenced sample: PBMCs. This receptor was obtained from a man aged 50 to 60 in good health and CMV-seropositive. The gene calls are TRBV9 and TRBJ1-5; 7 nucleotides line up with TRBD1. The CDR3 is CASSVDRAGGPQHF. CDR3 DNA: TGTGCCAGCAGCGTCGACAGGGCCGGAGGGCCCCAGCATTTT.